This is a list of T cell receptor beta chains from one sample in a study of naive and memory T cell subsets. TCRdb itself ran the UMI-ligation and nested PCR reads through MiXCR, one entry per CDR3 protein. The sample holds about 85,000 distinct CDR3 sequences, around 13% seen once. Input material: central memory CD4+ T cells from blood. These receptors all come from a human donor in good health. CDR3s include the opening cysteine and the closing phenylalanine or tryptophan. D genes are given only for firm matches. Size tells how often a clone was seen (once, few, many) or the class of an expanded clone, and some rows leave it out.

clone_size	v_call	j_call	d_call	cdr3_nt	cdr3_aa
NA	TRBV20-1	TRBJ1-5	TRBD1	TGCGGTGCTAGCGGGGACAGGAATCAGCCCCAGCATTTT	CGASGDRNQPQHF
many	TRBV20-1	TRBJ1-5	NA	TGCAGTGCTAGAGCCCTCAAGGGTGGTAGCGATCAGCCCCAGCATTTT	CSARALKGGSDQPQHF
few	TRBV20-1	TRBJ2-3	TRBD2	TGCAGTGCTAGCCATACCGTCGCTAGCGGGCTTAGCACAGATACGCAGTATTTT	CSASHTVASGLSTDTQYF
many	TRBV6-6	TRBJ2-7	NA	TGTGCCAGCAGTTACTCCCTCGGGGTGCACGAGCAGTACTTC	CASSYSLGVHEQYF
many	TRBV7-7	TRBJ2-1	TRBD2	TGTGCCAGCAGCCCGGGACTAGCGGGACAAGAGGAGCAGTTCTTC	CASSPGLAGQEEQFF
few	TRBV7-2	TRBJ2-7	TRBD2	TGTGCCAGCAGCTTCAGCGGGGGGTACGAGCAGTACTTC	CASSFSGGYEQYF
few	TRBV9	TRBJ2-7	TRBD2	TGTGCCAGCAGCGTAGAGGGAGCGGGAGCTAGCGAGCAGTACTTC	CASSVEGAGASEQYF
many	TRBV7-8	TRBJ2-1	NA	TGTGCCAGCAGCTTAGTACCTACCACTGAGCAGTTCTTC	CASSLVPTTEQFF
few	TRBV28	TRBJ1-1	NA	TGTGCCAGCAGGGAGGTCCTGAACACTGAAGCTTTCTTT	CASREVLNTEAFF
many	TRBV6-2/TRBV6-3	TRBJ2-7	NA	TGTGCCAGCAGGCGGGCACCCGGCGAGCAGTACTTC	CASRRAPGEQYF
NA	TRBV20-1	TRBJ2-7	NA	TGCAGTGCTTTAGGACTGATTGCGCGCGAGCAGTACTTC	CSALGLIAREQYF
many	TRBV20-1	TRBJ2-1	NA	TGCAGTGCTAGAGGACTTTACAATGAGCAGTTCTTC	CSARGLYNEQFF
NA	TRBV10-3	TRBJ2-5	TRBD2	TGTGCCATCAGTGAACCAACCCGACTAGCTCCAAACGGGGAGACCCAGTACTTC	CAISEPTRLAPNGETQYF
NA	TRBV5-4	TRBJ1-4	NA	TGTGCCAGCAGCTTGGGGGGGACGGGGAGTGAAAAACTGTTTTTT	CASSLGGTGSEKLFF
many	TRBV29-1	TRBJ2-3	TRBD1	TGCAGCACCGGGACAGGGGAAAGCACAGATACGCAGTATTTT	CSTGTGESTDTQYF
NA	TRBV6-2/TRBV6-3	TRBJ1-5	NA	TGTGCCAGCAGTTACGGTGGAGTTAATCAGCCCCAGCATTTT	CASSYGGVNQPQHF
NA	TRBV7-2	TRBJ1-4	NA	TGTGCCAGCAGCTTAGCCGGCAGGGCGGGTGAAAAACTGTTTTTT	CASSLAGRAGEKLFF
many	TRBV20-1	TRBJ2-1	NA	TGCAGTGCCCGGGGATCGGGGGAGTTGAGCTACAATGAGCAGTTCTTC	CSARGSGELSYNEQFF
NA	TRBV29-1	TRBJ2-5	NA	TGCAGCGTTGAACTTCGTAGCCGGGCGACCCAGTACTTC	CSVELRSRATQYF
many	TRBV4-3	TRBJ1-1	NA	TGCGCCAGCAGCCCAGGGGCCTTTAGAGGGGCCACTGAAGCTTTCTTT	CASSPGAFRGATEAFF
NA	TRBV7-9	TRBJ2-1	NA	TGTGCCAGCAGGAGAAGCGGTAGCACCTACAATGAGCAGTTCTTC	CASRRSGSTYNEQFF
few	TRBV5-1	TRBJ2-7	NA	TGCGCCAGCAGCCCTGCCCTCGGCAGAGCCTACGAGCAGTACTTC	CASSPALGRAYEQYF
NA	TRBV2	TRBJ1-2	NA	TGTGCCAGCAGGGCCCAGGTTTATGGCTACACCTTC	CASRAQVYGYTF
NA	TRBV6-5	TRBJ1-3	NA	TGTGCCAGCAGAGACGGGGGGTACTCTGGAAACACCATATATTTT	CASRDGGYSGNTIYF
NA	TRBV5-4	TRBJ2-3	TRBD1	TGTGCCAGCAGCTTGGGACAGGGTCCAGATACGCAGTATTTT	CASSLGQGPDTQYF
many	TRBV6-5	TRBJ2-6	TRBD1	TGTGCCAGCAGGCCACAGGGGGCAACTGGGGCCAACGTCCTGACTTTC	CASRPQGATGANVLTF
few	TRBV10-3	TRBJ2-7	NA	TGTGCCATCAGTGACGCTAGTGACGAGCAGTACTTC	CAISDASDEQYF
many	TRBV9	TRBJ1-2	NA	TGTGCCAGCAGTGAGGGGTACACTAACTATGGCTACACCTTC	CASSEGYTNYGYTF
NA	TRBV19	TRBJ2-7	TRBD2	TGTGCCAGTAGTATTGCGGCGGGAGTTGCTTACGAGCAGTACTTC	CASSIAAGVAYEQYF
NA	TRBV5-6	TRBJ1-2	NA	TGTGCTAGCAGTCGAGATCTCTATGGCTACACCTTC	CASSRDLYGYTF